This TCR beta chain derives from a study of identical twins. The V segment lost 1 base and the J segment 5 bases; nucleotides outside the gene matches: 2. The CDR3 is 13 amino acids. TCRdb itself ran the 5' RACE reads through MiXCR, one entry per CDR3 protein. The table includes fewer than 550,000 distinct CDR3 sequences, 12% to 15% detected once. This clonotype was counted ten times or more. The same sample was also used in a study of yellow fever vaccine responses in identical twins.

The sequencing input was CD4+ T cells sorted from blood. The receptor's source is a woman aged 18-29 years in good health. J is TRBJ2-7 and V is TRBV12-3 or TRBV12-4; 7 nucleotides agree with TRBD1. Here the CDR3 DNA reads TGTGCCAGCAGTTTAGAAGGGGGCCACGAGCAGTACTTC. It yields the protein CASSLEGGHEQYF.